This T cell receptor beta chain emerged from a study of blood T cell repertoires in COVID-19. Study-wide background: The analysed material was cDNA or gDNA that came from T cells, B-cell-depleted T cells, or PBMCs.

Trimming removed 1 base from V and 6 bases from J, with 11 bases in between. CDR3 length: 14 residues. Germline V lookup: CDR1 SGHAT, CDR2 FQNNGV. In the authors' methods: Reference gene primer amplification gave nucleated cell count estimates. Method: immunoSEQ multiplex PCR; TCRdb's copy keeps in-frame clones and lacks some. V, J and clone size derive from that table, while D and trimming were established from the DNA sequence. The sample contains about 200,000 clones, more than 80% of which appear only once. The gene calls are TRBV11-2 and TRBJ2-3; a weak D match, TRBD2 (6 bases). This clonotype was obtained from an elderly woman with COVID-19, enrolled during active disease. The source material was peripheral blood. The CDR3 DNA follows: TGTGCCAGCAGCTTAGTATGGGGGGAGGATACGCAGTATTTT. It specifies CASSLVWGEDTQYF.